There are a few counts of the clone carrying this T cell receptor beta chain. Its antigen is unknown. These data originate in a study of beta chain features in type 1 diabetes. The CDR3 is 16 residues long. CDR1 MNHEY and CDR2 SVGAGI come from the germline V gene. V was shortened by 2 bases and J by 2 bases, with 14 bases between the two germline ends. Points from the study as a whole: Researchers report that Type 1 diabetes patients had moderately but significantly shorter TCRB CDR3s across all four CD4+ subsets.

As every portion of the isolated RNA was reverse transcribed, the sequencing read expressed TCRB transcripts. The method was immunoSEQ multiplex PCR; TCRdb's version includes in-frame clones alone and lacks a portion of them. The table includes 200,000 to 250,000 clones, around 9.9% detected once. The collection from each donor was one heparinised blood draw averaging around 100 mL. The chain is built from TRBV6-5 and TRBJ2-3; D is unresolved. This TCR derives from a young man in good health. Sequencing input: central memory CD4+ T cells from blood. The DNA for the CDR3 is TGTGCCAGCAGTTACAAACTCTGGGGTTCCACAGATACGCAGTATTTT. Residues: CASSYKLWGSTDTQYF.